This T cell receptor (beta chain) was captured in a study of blood T cell repertoires in COVID-19. In the study overall: T cells, B-cell-depleted T cells, or PBMCs supplied cDNA or gDNA.

In the original analysis: For nucleated cells, counts were estimated from reference gene primer amplification. The assay was immunoSEQ multiplex PCR, and TCRdb's table has in-frame clones only and misses some. The D gene and trimming were derived from the DNA, and the V and J assignments and clone size from that table. The table includes 250,000 to 300,000 clones, approximately 87% detected once. Per the germline V gene, CDR1 is SGHTA and CDR2 is FQGNSA. CDR3 length: 14 residues. Trimming removed 5 bases from V and 7 bases from J; junction bases left unmatched: 9. Source material: peripheral blood. The TCR comes from a man aged 55 to 70 who had recovered from COVID-19. The chain combines TRBV7-2 with TRBJ2-7, with 9 bases matching TRBD2. The DNA for the CDR3 is TGTGCCAGCAGCCTGACTAGCGGCACCAGGGAGCAGTACTTC. This sequence encodes CASSLTSGTREQYF.